This T cell receptor beta chain was captured by sequencing in a study of cytomegalovirus exposure and HLA in healthy donors. Background on the study: Within an early data release were tens of millions of unique TCRs drawn from HLA-typed donors. Regarding the study as a whole: TCR beta V segments were, for the most part, productive about 87% or about 30% of the time in an earlier analysis. In vitro testing confirmed a few CMV-associated chains as specific for CMV antigens.

Comments on this clone: Its target is unknown.

Germline assignment: CDR1 SGHRS and CDR2 YFSETQ. CDR3 length: 16 residues. V lost 1 base and J 2 bases, leaving 14 bases between the germline ends. The PCR used 60 Vbeta and 13 Jbeta primers. Using immunoSEQ multiplex PCR, the repertoire was profiled, and TCRdb retains in-frame clones only, with some absent. The sample has over 85,000 clones, 75% to 85% seen once. This rearrangement joins TRBV5-1 to TRBJ2-3; the D gene is possibly TRBD2 (7 bases). The TCR originated in a woman aged 40 to 50 in good health and CMV-seronegative. Sequenced: PBMCs. This CDR3 is CASSLFGGGSTDTQYF. The CDR3 DNA reads TGCGCCAGCAGCTTGTTCGGCGGGGGCTCCACAGATACGCAGTATTTT.